This paragraph covers one TCR beta chain sequence. This clonotype showed up just once. There is no known antigen for this receptor. The germline gene is not matched at one end of the junction; a read error may be the cause. These data originate in a study of tumor-infiltrating lymphocytes in primary liver carcinoma (dated by TCRdb to the late 2010s). Background for the entire study: Hepatocellular carcinoma (four) or combined HCC and intrahepatic cholangiocarcinoma (one) was present in the five patients, who were three men and two women aged 30 to 69 years. The tumors of the five patients were staged as T1-T3 N0M0, with maximum diameters ranging from roughly 4.2 to 10 cm. Each sample produced roughly 3.65 to 8 million productive TCRbeta reads, and read depth showed no significant difference between tissue types. The study combined TCRbeta repertoire sequencing, expression microarrays and whole-exome sequencing across five regions of each liver tumor, with adjacent normal tissue and blood. A total of roughly 35 specimens from 5 patients, comprising 25 or so tumor regions, 5 adjacent noncancerous liver tissues and 5 peripheral blood samples, were covered by TCRbeta repertoire sequencing. To link TCRbeta repertoire diversity to the local molecular phenotype, the approximately 23 tumor region samples were profiled with Agilent mRNA microarrays. Repertoires from technical replicates were highly reproducible, with mean shared-clone rates approximately 0.88 and correlation coefficients above 0.98.

Without any cell sorting, total RNA and DNA were co-extracted from about 20-30 mg of bulk tissue using the AllPrep DNA/RNA mini kit. Between November 2015 and early 2016, about 5 patients in China with histopathologically diagnosed primary liver carcinoma had their tumors surgically resected. At the time of sampling, the patients were treatment-naive and had chronic HBV infection. Each tumor was sampled at five spatially separated regions: the tumor centre plus the superior, inferior, left-lateral and right-lateral poles. According to histology, viable tumor cells made up more than 90% of every tumor sample. Each fresh piece of tumor and adjacent tissue was cut in two, with one half stored in RNAlater at -80 degrees C and the other half sent for histology. What the study reported, not specific to this receptor: Only four or five patients were included in the study, and the authors note that the findings should be validated in a larger study. Because sequencing covered only the TCR beta chain and unpaired alpha chains were not captured, true repertoire diversity is likely underestimated. Repertoire overlap was found to be higher between tumor regions (mean around 35%) than between tumor-adjacent (approximately 17%) or tumor-blood (14%) pairs, consistent with antigen-driven expansion. Because the samples were bulk and unsorted, CD4+ and CD8+ T cell repertoires could not be compared. Compared with blood, tumors had a significantly larger share of the repertoire taken up by the top 250 clones (p = 0.039). Just about 8-25% of top clones turned up in all five regions of a tumor, which suggests spatial heterogeneity among tumor-infiltrating T cells.

A constant-region primer and ProtoScript II reverse transcriptase were used to reverse-transcribe TCRbeta-specific cDNA from approximately 550 ng total RNA. Three nested multiplex PCR rounds, following a slightly modified ARM-PCR procedure, were used to build the TCRbeta libraries. The first two PCR rounds used multiplex TRBV1-TRBV30 forward primers with a Cbeta reverse primer, each for about 11 cycles. Sample barcodes and Illumina adapters were attached in a final 25-cycle PCR using Deep VentR polymerase. Before sequencing, amplicons between 200 and 500 bp were purified from gel using a QIAquick gel extraction kit. An Illumina HiSeq 2500 was used to sequence the TCRbeta amplicons, generating 250-bp paired-end reads. The authors' pipeline ran thus. Reads were quality-trimmed with Trimmomatic v0.33, and paired reads were merged with FLASH v1.2.11 to recover full CDR3 sequences. V, D and J germline segments were assigned to the rearranged TCRbeta sequences by MiGEC v1.2.1b. Clonotype statistics and Shannon-Wiener diversity indices were calculated with VDJtools v1.0.0. Except for diversity analysis, only the 250 most abundant clonotypes of each sample were used in subsequent analyses to reduce sampling bias. The public sequencing data were trimmed at Q25 with fastp and processed into clonotypes with MiXCR by TCRdb, which kept only in-frame beta chains. Entries are consolidated by CDR3 protein sequence, retaining the most common genes and DNA. None of the V and J calls come from the authors' own analysis; TCRdb made them. This sample has some 43,000 distinct CDR3 sequences in its table, and approximately 70% of those were observed once. The ten largest clones capture roughly 27% of the sample.

The CDR3 measures 15 amino acids from cysteine to phenylalanine. CDR3 DNA only is kept here, 45 bases in frame from base 1. The germline V gene yields MNHNS for CDR1 and SASEGT for CDR2. Sequencing input: liver tumor tissue from sampling region 5. The cell subset or site label for this specimen denotes: tumor region T5, tumor centre. Recombination linked TRBV6-1 to TRBJ2-5, and 7 junction bases match TRBD1. This receptor was obtained from a man aged 40-55 years with primary liver carcinoma and hepatitis B virus infection. The DNA sequence is TGTGCCATCAGTGAAGTGAAGACAGGGAGAGAGAGCCAGTACTTC. It translates as CAISEVKTGRESQYF.